This is a list of T cell receptor beta chains from one sample in a study of Ad26.COV2.S vaccination and SARS-CoV-2 variants. Sequenced by immunoSEQ multiplex PCR; TCRdb stores in-frame clones only, minus some. In the table there are about 680,000 clones, roughly 90% of which are singletons. The sample consisted of peripheral blood, taken in a trial of Ad26.COV2.S vaccine versus placebo. The receptors derive from a person aged 18 to 59 who received the Ad26.COV2.S COVID-19 vaccine or a placebo. CDR3s include the opening cysteine and the closing phenylalanine or tryptophan. The order of the fields is CDR3 DNA, CDR3 protein, V gene, J gene, D gene. The D gene is left open where the match is weak.

TGTGCCAGCAGTTACGGGACAGGGGGGGCGTATGGCTACACCTTC	CASSYGTGGAYGYTF	TRBV6-5	TRBJ1-2	TRBD1
TGTGCCAGTAGAACGGCGGGCACAGATACGCAGTATTTT	CASRTAGTDTQYF	TRBV19	TRBJ2-3	-
TGTGCCAGCAGCCTCGAGGGGGCGGGTGAAGCTTTCTTT	CASSLEGAGEAFF	TRBV7-9	TRBJ1-1	TRBD1
TGTGCCAGCAGTTACTCGTTATTCTACGAGCAGTACTTC	CASSYSLFYEQYF	TRBV6-6	TRBJ2-7	-
TGCGCCAGCAGGTCAGGGGGGGCTGAAGCTTTCTTT	CASRSGGAEAFF	TRBV4-3	TRBJ1-1	TRBD1
TGTGCCAGCAGCACCAGGGTATACACAGATACGCAGTATTTT	CASSTRVYTDTQYF	TRBV11-2	TRBJ2-3	-
TGCGCCAGCAGCGCCCGGACAGGGACCCTAGGCGAGCAGTACTTC	CASSARTGTLGEQYF	TRBV5-1	TRBJ2-7	TRBD1
TGTGCCAGCAGGGCGTCCTCCTACGAGCAGTACTTC	CASRASSYEQYF	TRBV2	TRBJ2-7	-
TGTGCCAGCAGCTTAGGGGGACAGGGGATTGGAGAGACCCAGTACTTC	CASSLGGQGIGETQYF	TRBV7-8	TRBJ2-5	TRBD1
TGTGCCAGCAGTGAAGGAATGCAAGAGACCCAGTACTTC	CASSEGMQETQYF	TRBV2	TRBJ2-5	-